Below are 6 T cell receptor beta chains sequenced from a single sample in a study of control samples from healthy donors and cancer patients. Clones were read by immunoSEQ multiplex PCR, and TCRdb kept only the in-frame ones, dropping some. The sample shows around 250,000 clones, approximately 80% of them seen only once. Sequencing was done on a sample of PBMCs. The receptors stem from a woman aged 55-69 years with lung cancer.

The rearrangement uses TRBV18 and TRBJ2-1; 8 nucleotides match TRBD1. Germline assignment: CDR1 KGHSH and CDR2 LQKENI. There are 14 residues in the CDR3. The V gene end was trimmed by 6 bases and the J gene end by 4 bases; junction bases not matched to a gene: 5. The CDR3 DNA reads as TGTGCCAGCTCGGGGACAGGACCTTACAATGAGCAGTTCTTC. Translation gives CASSGTGPYNEQFF.

The chain is built from TRBV5-8 and TRBJ2-5; D is possibly TRBD2 (5 bases). This CDR3 has 14 amino acids. CDR1 and CDR2 from the germline V gene are SGHTS and YDEGEE. Deletions cut 4 bases from V and 4 bases from J, with 14 bases between. Here the CDR3 reads CASSPRAGGETQYF. In nucleotides, the CDR3 is TGTGCCAGCAGCCCCCGGGCCGGAGGAGAGACCCAGTACTTC.

The rearrangement uses TRBV30 and TRBJ1-6, with 7 bases lining up with TRBD1. The length of the CDR3 is 13 residues. The V gene's germline CDR1 is GTSNPN and CDR2 SVGIG (reference sequence). The V gene end was trimmed by 4 bases and the J gene end by 9 bases; junction bases not matched to a gene: 6. The CDR3 here is CAWTRQGSSPLHF. CDR3 bases: TGTGCCTGGACTCGACAGGGTTCTTCACCCCTCCACTTT.

The chain joins TRBV24-1 to TRBJ2-2; D tentatively fits TRBD1 or TRBD2 (5 bases each). V lost 5 bases and J lost 7, with 10 bases in between. Germline lookup yields CDR1 KGHDR and CDR2 SFDVKD. This CDR3 is built from 13 residues. In DNA, the CDR3 is TGTGCCACCAGTGGTGGGACGGGCGGGGAGCTGTTTTTT. It yields the protein CATSGGTGGELFF.

The CDR3 region has the DNA TGTGCCAGCACCAGGACTAGCAGCTCCGGGGAGCTGTTTTTT. Translating gives CASTRTSSSGELFF. The V and J genes are TRBV2 and TRBJ2-2, with TRBD2 matching 8 bases. The CDR3 is 14 residues long. V dropped 7 bases and J dropped 6; count of bases not matched to a gene: 7. CDR1 and CDR2 from the germline V gene are SNHLY and FYNNEI.

This sequence joins TRBV5-1 and TRBJ2-3; 7 bases map to TRBD2. The germline CDR1 and CDR2 sequences are SGHRS and YFSETQ. CDR3 length: 15 residues. Losses at the gene ends were 4 bases for V and 0 bases for J; bases not matched to a gene: 5. CDR3 amino acids: CASSLKTSSTDTQYF. The CDR3 coding sequence is TGCGCCAGCAGCCTCAAGACTAGCAGCACAGATACGCAGTATTTT.